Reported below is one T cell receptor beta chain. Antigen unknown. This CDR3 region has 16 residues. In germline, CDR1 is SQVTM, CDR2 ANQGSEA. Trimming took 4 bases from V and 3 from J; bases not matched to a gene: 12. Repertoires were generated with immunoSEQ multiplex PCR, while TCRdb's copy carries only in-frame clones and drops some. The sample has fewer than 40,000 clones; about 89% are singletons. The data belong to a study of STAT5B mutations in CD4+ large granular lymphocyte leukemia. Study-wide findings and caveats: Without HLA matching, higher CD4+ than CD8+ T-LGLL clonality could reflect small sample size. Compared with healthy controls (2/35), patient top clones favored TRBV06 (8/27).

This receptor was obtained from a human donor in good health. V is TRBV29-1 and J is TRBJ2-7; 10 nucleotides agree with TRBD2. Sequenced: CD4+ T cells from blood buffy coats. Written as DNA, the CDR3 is TGCAGCGTTGCGGTGAGGCTAGCGGGAGTTAGCTACGAGCAGTACTTC. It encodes CSVAVRLAGVSYEQYF.